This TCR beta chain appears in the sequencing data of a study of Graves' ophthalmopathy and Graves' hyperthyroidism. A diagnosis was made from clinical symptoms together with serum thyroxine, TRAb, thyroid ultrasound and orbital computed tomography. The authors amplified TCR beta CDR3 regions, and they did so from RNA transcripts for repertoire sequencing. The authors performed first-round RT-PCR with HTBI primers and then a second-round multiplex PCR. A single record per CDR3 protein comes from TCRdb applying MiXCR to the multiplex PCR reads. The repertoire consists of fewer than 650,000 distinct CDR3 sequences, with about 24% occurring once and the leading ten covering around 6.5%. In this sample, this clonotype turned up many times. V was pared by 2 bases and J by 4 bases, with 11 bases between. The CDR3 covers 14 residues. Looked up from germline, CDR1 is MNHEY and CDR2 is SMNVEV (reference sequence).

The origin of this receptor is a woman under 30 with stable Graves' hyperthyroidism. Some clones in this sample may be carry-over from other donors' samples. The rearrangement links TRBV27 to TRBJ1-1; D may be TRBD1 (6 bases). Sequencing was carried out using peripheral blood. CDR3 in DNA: TGTGCCAGCAGTTTAAATGACAGGACCACTGAAGCTTTCTTT. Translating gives CASSLNDRTTEAFF.